The next 9 T cell receptor beta chains were all read from a single sample in a study of cytomegalovirus exposure and HLA in healthy donors. Use of 60 Vbeta and 13 Jbeta primers characterized the PCR. Data came from immunoSEQ multiplex PCR; TCRdb stores just in-frame clones and leaves some out. The table shows 150,000 to 200,000 clones, with 9.5% occurring only once. Sequencing input: PBMCs. These receptors originate from a woman aged 25 to 39 in good health and CMV-seropositive.

This clone was detected a few times. The chain uses TRBV27 and TRBJ2-1, with TRBD1 identical over 7 bases. This CDR3 has 16 residues. The V and J ends lost 5 bases and 3 bases, in that order; junction bases with no gene match: 10. In germline, CDR1 is MNHEY, CDR2 SMNVEV (reference sequence). For the CDR3, the DNA is TGTGCCAGCAGTAGACAGGGTAACTACTACTACAATGAGCAGTTCTTC. It is translated as CASSRQGNYYYNEQFF.

The chain joins TRBV29-1 to TRBJ1-2, with TRBD1 matching 10 bases. V dropped 6 bases and J dropped 4; count of bases not matched to a gene: 8. Germline V gene sequence: CDR1 SQVTM, CDR2 ANQGSEA. This CDR3 has 14 amino acids. In nucleotides, the CDR3 is TGCAGCGTCCTCGGGACAGGGGCCCTCTATGGCTACACCTTC. Its translation: CSVLGTGALYGYTF.

This clone was counted between two and nine times. The V and J genes are TRBV7-9 and TRBJ1-5, with D hard to call. The CDR3 length is 13 residues. Trimming took 3 bases from V and 6 from J, leaving 9 bases between them. Germline loops: CDR1 SEHNR, CDR2 FQNEAQ (reference sequence). CDR3 coding DNA: TGTGCCAGCAGCTTTCAGGAAGGTCAGCCCCAGCATTTT. Its protein product is CASSFQEGQPQHF. The full variable domain, rest sourced from reference TRBV7-9 and TRBJ1-5, is DTGVSQNPRHKITKRGQNVTFRCDPISEHNRLYWYRQTLGQGPEFLTYFQNEAQLEKSRLLSDRFSAERPKGSFSTLEIQRTEQGDSAMYLCASSFQEGQPQHFGDGTRLSIL.

This clone has a handful of counts. V usage is TRBV18 and J usage is TRBJ1-5, with TRBD1 as a possible D gene (5 bases). Per germline, CDR1 KGHSH and CDR2 LQKENI. The V gene lost 3 bases and the J gene lost 4 bases, with 7 bases spanning the gap. The CDR3 consists of 13 residues. The CDR3 bases are TGTGCCAGCTCACCGGGGGGAAATCAGCCCCAGCATTTT. This codes for CASSPGGNQPQHF.

This clone has more than one count but fewer than ten. The chain has TRBV2 and TRBJ1-1; TRBD1 is a possible D gene (5 bases). Germline V CDR1 and CDR2: SNHLY, FYNNEI. This CDR3 comprises 16 residues. V lost 0 bases and J 8 bases, leaving 19 bases between the germline ends. The CDR3: CASSEAGGGSFSEAFF. The CDR3 DNA sequence: TGTGCCAGCAGTGAAGCTGGGGGAGGGAGCTTTAGCGAAGCTTTCTTT.

This clone was picked up a small number of times. The gene calls are TRBV9 and TRBJ2-6, with 8 bases matching TRBD1. The junction had 8 bases not matched to a gene; V was cut back by 6 bases and J by 0 bases. The CDR3 contains 17 residues. Germline V gene data show CDR1 as SGDLS and CDR2 as YYNGEE. CDR3 sequence (DNA): TGTGCCAGCACCACAGGGGGTTCACTCTCTGGGGCCAACGTCCTGACTTTC. Translated, it gives CASTTGGSLSGANVLTF.

This clone was found a few times. The rearrangement joins TRBV2 to TRBJ1-4, with TRBD1 matching 8 bases. The CDR3 is 14 residues long. Germline-derived CDR1 and CDR2 are SNHLY and FYNNEI. J gave up 5 bases and V 8 bases, and 7 bases lay outside the gene matches. The CDR3 loop is CASLLDRGNEKLFF. The CDR3 DNA follows: TGTGCCAGCTTGTTAGACAGGGGAAATGAAAAACTGTTTTTT.

J is TRBJ1-5 and V is TRBV4-1; no firm D call. V was trimmed by 6 bases and J by 7 bases, leaving 16 bases between them. The CDR3 is 14 residues long. The V gene's germline CDR1 is MGHRA and CDR2 YSYEKL. CDR3: CASRRSGLGQPQHF. The CDR3 DNA is TGCGCCAGCAGGAGGAGCGGCTTGGGACAGCCCCAGCATTTT.

This clone was counted a few times. The chain carries TRBV2 and TRBJ1-4; 9 nucleotides align to TRBD1. Per the germline V gene, CDR1 is SNHLY and CDR2 is FYNNEI. The CDR3 has 16 amino acids. The J segment lost 3 bases and the V segment lost 5 bases, leaving 7 bases of the junction unmatched. The CDR3 sequence: CASSPNRGLANEKLFF. The CDR3, as DNA: TGTGCCAGCAGTCCAAACAGGGGGCTGGCTAATGAAAAACTGTTTTTT.